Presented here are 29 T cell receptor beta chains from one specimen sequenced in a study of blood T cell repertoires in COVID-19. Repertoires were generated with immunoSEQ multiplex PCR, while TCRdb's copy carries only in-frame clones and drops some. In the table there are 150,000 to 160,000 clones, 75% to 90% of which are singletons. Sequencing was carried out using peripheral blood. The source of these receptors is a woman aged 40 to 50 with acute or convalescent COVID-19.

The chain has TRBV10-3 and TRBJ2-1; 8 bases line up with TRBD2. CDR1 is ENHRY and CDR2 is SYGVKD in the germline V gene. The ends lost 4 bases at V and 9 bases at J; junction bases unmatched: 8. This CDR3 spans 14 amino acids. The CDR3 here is CAISVGGGRGEQFF. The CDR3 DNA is TGTGCCATCAGTGTAGGCGGGGGGCGAGGTGAGCAGTTCTTC.

The CDR3, as DNA: TGCAGCGTTCCGGACAGCTATGGCTACACCTTC. Translated, it gives CSVPDSYGYTF. This chain connects TRBV29-1 to TRBJ1-2, with a possible D match to TRBD1 (6 bases). Germline V gene lookup returns CDR1 SQVTM and CDR2 ANQGSEA. The CDR3 is made up of 11 amino acids. Trimming pared 5 bases from V and 4 bases from J, leaving 8 bases between.

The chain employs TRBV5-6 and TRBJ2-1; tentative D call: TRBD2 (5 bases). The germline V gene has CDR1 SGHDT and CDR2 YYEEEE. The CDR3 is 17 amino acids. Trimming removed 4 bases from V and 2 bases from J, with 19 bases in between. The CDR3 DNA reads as TGTGCCAGCAGCCCCGCGTTACGGGGTTCACCCTACAATGAGCAGTTCTTC. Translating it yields CASSPALRGSPYNEQFF.

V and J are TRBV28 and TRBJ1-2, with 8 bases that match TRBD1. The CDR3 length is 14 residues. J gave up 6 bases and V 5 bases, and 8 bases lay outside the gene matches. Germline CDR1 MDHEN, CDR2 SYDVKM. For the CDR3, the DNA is TGTGCCAGCAGTCTAAGGACAGGGCGAGATGGCTACACCTTC. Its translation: CASSLRTGRDGYTF.

The CDR3 protein is CASSVVGLAGVNEQYF. The CDR3 nucleotides are TGTGCCAGCAGCGTAGTAGGCCTAGCGGGAGTCAACGAGCAGTACTTC. The chain is built from TRBV9 and TRBJ2-7; 10 bases align to TRBD2. Per germline, CDR1 SGDLS and CDR2 YYNGEE. There are 16 residues in the CDR3. Trimming removed 0 bases from V and 5 bases from J; junction bases left unmatched: 8.

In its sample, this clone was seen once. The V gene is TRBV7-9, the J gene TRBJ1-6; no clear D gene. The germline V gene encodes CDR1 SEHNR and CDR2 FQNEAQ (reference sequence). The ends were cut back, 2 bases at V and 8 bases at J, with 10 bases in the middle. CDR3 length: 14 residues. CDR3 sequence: CASSLITDYSPLHF. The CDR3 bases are TGTGCCAGCAGCTTAATTACGGACTATTCACCCCTCCACTTT.

This CDR3 reads CATSSPGQALDTQYF. CDR3 sequence (DNA): TGTGCCACCAGCTCACCGGGACAGGCCCTAGATACGCAGTATTTT. The chain combines TRBV15 with TRBJ2-3; TRBD1 matches at 8 bases. The CDR3 length is 15 residues. Trimming cost V 5 bases and J 5 bases; bases outside gene matches: 9. CDR1 LNHNV and CDR2 YYDKDF come from the germline V gene (reference sequence).

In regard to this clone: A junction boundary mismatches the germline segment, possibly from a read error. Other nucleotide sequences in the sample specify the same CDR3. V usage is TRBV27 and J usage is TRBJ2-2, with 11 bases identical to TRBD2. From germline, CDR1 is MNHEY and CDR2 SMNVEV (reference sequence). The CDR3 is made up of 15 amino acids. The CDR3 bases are TGTGCCAGTAGTTTATTAGCGGGAGGGACCGGGGAGCTGTTTTTT. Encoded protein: CASSLLAGGTGELFF.

The CDR3 nucleotides are TGTGCTAGTGGCCGCGATAGGGGGTTGCGGGATGGCTACACCTTC. This codes for CASGRDRGLRDGYTF. The chain has TRBV12-5 and TRBJ1-2; perhaps TRBD1 as D (6 bases). CDR3 size: 15 residues. The germline V gene has CDR1 LGHNT and CDR2 FRNRAP. Trimming shortened V by 6 bases and J by 6 bases, and 20 bases separated the two germline ends.

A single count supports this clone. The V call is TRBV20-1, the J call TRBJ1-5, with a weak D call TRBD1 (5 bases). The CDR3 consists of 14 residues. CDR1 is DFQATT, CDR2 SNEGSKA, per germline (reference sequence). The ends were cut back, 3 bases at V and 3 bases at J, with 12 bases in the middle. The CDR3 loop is CSASGGQANQPQHF. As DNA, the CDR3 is TGCAGTGCTAGTGGCGGACAAGCCAATCAGCCCCAGCATTTT.

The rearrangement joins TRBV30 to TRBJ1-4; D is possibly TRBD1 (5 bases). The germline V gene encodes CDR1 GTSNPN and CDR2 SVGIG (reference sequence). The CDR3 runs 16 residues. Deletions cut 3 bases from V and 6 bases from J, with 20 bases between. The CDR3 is CAWSLGVRVEDEKLFF. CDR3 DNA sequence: TGTGCCTGGAGCCTTGGGGTCAGGGTAGAAGATGAAAAACTGTTTTTT.

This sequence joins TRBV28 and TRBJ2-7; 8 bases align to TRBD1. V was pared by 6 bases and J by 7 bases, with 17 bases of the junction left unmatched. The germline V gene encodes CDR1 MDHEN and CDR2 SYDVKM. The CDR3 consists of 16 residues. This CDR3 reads CASSTYQGQGLFEQYF. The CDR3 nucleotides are TGTGCCAGCAGCACCTACCAAGGACAGGGCCTTTTTGAGCAGTACTTC.

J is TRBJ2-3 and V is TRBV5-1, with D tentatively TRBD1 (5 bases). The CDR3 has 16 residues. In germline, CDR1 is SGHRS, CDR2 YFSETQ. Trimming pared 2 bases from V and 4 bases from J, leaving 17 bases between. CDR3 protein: CASSFRAQMSPDTQYF. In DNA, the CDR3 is TGCGCCAGCAGCTTCAGGGCCCAAATGTCCCCAGATACGCAGTATTTT.

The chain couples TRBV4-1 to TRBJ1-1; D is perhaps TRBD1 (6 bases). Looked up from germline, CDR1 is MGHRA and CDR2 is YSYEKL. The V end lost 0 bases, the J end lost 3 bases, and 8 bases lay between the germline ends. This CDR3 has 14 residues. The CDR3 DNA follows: TGCGCCAGCAGCCAAGACCCAGGGGACACTGAAGCTTTCTTT. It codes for CASSQDPGDTEAFF.

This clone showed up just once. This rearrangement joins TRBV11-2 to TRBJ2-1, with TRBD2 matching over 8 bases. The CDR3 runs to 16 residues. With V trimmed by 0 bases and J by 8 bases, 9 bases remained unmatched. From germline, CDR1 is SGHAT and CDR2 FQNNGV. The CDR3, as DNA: TGTGCCAGCAGCTTAGATTTGGCCGGGAGGGCCCATGAGCAGTTCTTC. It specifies CASSLDLAGRAHEQFF.

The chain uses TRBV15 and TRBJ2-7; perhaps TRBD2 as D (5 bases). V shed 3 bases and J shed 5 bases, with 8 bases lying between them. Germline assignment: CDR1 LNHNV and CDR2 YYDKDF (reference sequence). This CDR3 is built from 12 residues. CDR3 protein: CATSSTRNEQYF. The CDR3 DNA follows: TGTGCCACCAGCAGCACTAGGAACGAGCAGTACTTC. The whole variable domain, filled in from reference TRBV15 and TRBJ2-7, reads DAMVIQNPRYQVTQFGKPVTLSCSQTLNHNVMYWYQQKSSQAPKLLFHYYDKDFNNEADTPDNFQSRRPNTSFCFLDIRSPGLGDTAMYLCATSSTRNEQYFGPGTRLTVT.

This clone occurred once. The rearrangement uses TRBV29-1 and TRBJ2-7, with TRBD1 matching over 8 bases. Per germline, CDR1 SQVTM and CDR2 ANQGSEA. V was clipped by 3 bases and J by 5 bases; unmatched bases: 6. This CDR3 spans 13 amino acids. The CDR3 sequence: CSVDRGRSNEQYF. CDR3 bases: TGCAGCGTTGACAGGGGGCGAAGTAACGAGCAGTACTTC.

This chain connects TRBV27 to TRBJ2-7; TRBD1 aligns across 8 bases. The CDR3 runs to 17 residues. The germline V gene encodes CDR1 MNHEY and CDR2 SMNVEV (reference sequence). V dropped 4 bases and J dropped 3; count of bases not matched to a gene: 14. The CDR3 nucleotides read TGTGCCAGCAGTTCCACGAGGGGAAGGGACAGGAACTACGAGCAGTACTTC. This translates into CASSSTRGRDRNYEQYF.

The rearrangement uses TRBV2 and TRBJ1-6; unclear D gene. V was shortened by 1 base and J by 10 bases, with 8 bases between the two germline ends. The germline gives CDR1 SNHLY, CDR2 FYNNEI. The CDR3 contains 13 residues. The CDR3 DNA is TGTGCCAGCAGTGAAGACCCCGGGTCACCCCTCCACTTT. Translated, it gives CASSEDPGSPLHF.

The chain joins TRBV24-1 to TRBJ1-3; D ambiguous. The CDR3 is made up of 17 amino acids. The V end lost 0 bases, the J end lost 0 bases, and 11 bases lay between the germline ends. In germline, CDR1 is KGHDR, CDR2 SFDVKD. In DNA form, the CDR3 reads TGTGCCACCAGTGATTTGATGGGCGGGCTCTCTGGAAACACCATATATTTT. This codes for CATSDLMGGLSGNTIYF.

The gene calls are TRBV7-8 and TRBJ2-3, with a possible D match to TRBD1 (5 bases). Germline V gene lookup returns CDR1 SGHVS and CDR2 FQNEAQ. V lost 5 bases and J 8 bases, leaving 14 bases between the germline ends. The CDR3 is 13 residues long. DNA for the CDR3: TGTGCCAGCAGCCCCCGTCCTCAGGGTACGCAGTATTTT. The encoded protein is CASSPRPQGTQYF.

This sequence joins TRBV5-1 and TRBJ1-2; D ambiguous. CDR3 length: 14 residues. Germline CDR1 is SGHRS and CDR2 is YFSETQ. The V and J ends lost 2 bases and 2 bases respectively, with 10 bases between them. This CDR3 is CASSFEGSNYGYTF. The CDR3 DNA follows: TGCGCCAGCAGCTTTGAGGGATCGAACTATGGCTACACCTTC.

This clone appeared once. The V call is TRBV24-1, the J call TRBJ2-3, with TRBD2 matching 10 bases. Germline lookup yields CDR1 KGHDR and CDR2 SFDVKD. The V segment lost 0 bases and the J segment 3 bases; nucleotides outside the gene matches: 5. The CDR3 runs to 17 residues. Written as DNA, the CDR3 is TGTGCCACCAGTGATTTGGGTCTAGCGGGAGCAACAGATACGCAGTATTTT. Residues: CATSDLGLAGATDTQYF.

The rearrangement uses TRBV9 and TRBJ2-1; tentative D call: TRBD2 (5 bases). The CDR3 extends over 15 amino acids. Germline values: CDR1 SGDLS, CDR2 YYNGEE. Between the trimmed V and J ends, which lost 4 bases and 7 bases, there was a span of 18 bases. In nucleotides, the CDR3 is TGTGCCAGCAGCTCCCCCCGAGGAGCGGCGAATGAGCAGTTCTTC. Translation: CASSSPRGAANEQFF.

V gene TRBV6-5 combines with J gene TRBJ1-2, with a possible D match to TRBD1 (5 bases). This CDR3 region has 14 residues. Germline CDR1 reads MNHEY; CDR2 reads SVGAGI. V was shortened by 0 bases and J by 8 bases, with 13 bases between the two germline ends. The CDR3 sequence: CASSYSVGVFGYTF. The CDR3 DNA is TGTGCCAGCAGTTACTCAGTAGGGGTGTTCGGCTACACCTTC.

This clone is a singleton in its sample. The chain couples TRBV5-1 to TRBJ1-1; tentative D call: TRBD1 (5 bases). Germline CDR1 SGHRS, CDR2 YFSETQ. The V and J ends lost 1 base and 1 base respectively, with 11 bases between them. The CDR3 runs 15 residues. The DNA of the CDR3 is TGCGCCAGCAGCTTGTTGCTCGGGGGGAACACTGAAGCTTTCTTT. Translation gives CASSLLLGGNTEAFF.

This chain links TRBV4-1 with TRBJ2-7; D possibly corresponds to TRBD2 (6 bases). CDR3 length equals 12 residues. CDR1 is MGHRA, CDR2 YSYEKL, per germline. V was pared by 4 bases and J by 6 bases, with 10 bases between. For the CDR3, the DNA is TGCGCCAGCAGCCCCCAGGGAGGCGAGCAGTACTTC. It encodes CASSPQGGEQYF.

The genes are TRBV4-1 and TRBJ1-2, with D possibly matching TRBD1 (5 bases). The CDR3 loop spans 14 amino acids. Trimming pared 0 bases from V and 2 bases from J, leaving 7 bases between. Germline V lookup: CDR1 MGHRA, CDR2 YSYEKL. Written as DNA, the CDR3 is TGCGCCAGCAGCCAAGATGCAGGGAACTATGGCTACACCTTC. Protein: CASSQDAGNYGYTF.

CDR3 sequence (DNA): TGTGCCAGCAGCCCGCGGGGGGCTTCACCCCTCCACTTT. Translated: CASSPRGASPLHF. The rearrangement joins TRBV7-8 to TRBJ1-6, with a weak D call TRBD1 (6 bases). Germline CDR1 is SGHVS and CDR2 is FQNEAQ. V was cut by 5 bases and J by 9 bases, with 11 bases left in between. The CDR3 runs to 13 residues.